This T cell receptor beta chain was obtained from a study of T-cell reconstitution after alpha-beta-depleted transplantation in children (dated by TCRdb to the mid-2010s). With regard to the full study: The study quantitatively tracked T-cell immune reconstitution after TCRalphabeta/CD19-depleted allogeneic hematopoietic cell transplantation in children using TCR repertoire profiling.

Comments on this clonotype: What this receptor recognizes is not known. The germline gene is not matched at one end of the junction; a read error may be the cause.

Library preparation was by PCR. TCRdb lists the instrument as Illumina HiSeq 2500. TCR library preparation used molecular barcoding, with unique molecular identifiers applied to normalize quantification of the TCRbeta repertoire. TCRdb redid the processing of the public reads, applying fastp at Q25 and MiXCR, and retained in-frame beta chains. Records with the same CDR3 protein are collapsed into one entry carrying the most frequent genes and DNA. This sample is represented by over 300,000 distinct CDR3 sequences; about 9.3% of them were singletons. Jointly, the top ten make up around 2.4% of the sample. This TCR was recovered from a human donor who donated a stem cell graft to a child with acute lymphoblastic leukemia. Here the sequenced sample was PBMCs from the stem cell graft donor, taken from the stem cell graft.

CDR3 region: CASSPTGVKETQYF. The DNA is TGTGCTAGCAGCCCCACGGGGGTAAAGGAGACCCAGTACTTC. The sequence joins TRBV7-7 to TRBJ2-5; the best D guess is TRBD2, with 6 bases matching. As encoded in the germline V gene (reference sequence), CDR1 is SSHAT while CDR2 is FNYEAQ. Counted from cysteine to phenylalanine, this CDR3 has 14 amino acids. The sequence is cut down to CDR3 DNA, 42 bases in frame from base 1.